This T cell receptor (beta chain) was sequenced in a study of T cell repertoires in cytomegalovirus infection. Across the whole study: Through public TCR beta signatures, both CMV infection and matching HLA type were indicated.

V lost 3 bases to trimming and J lost 2 bases, with 14 bases between them. This CDR3 is built from 14 residues. Germline CDR1 and CDR2: DFQATT and SNEGSKA (reference sequence). Findings and limits, study-wide: Summed frequency of public TCR beta families distinguished CMV carriers with the relevant HLA. HLA-C-restricted CMV-specific TCR beta clonotypes were dominant in the ex vivo response.

TCRdb passed the reads through MiXCR, listing each CDR3 protein once. The sample consists of some 230,000 distinct CDR3 sequences, approximately 22% of them appearing once. This clonotype was seen a handful of times. What it binds is not known. The V call is TRBV20-1, the J call TRBJ2-7; D is possibly TRBD1 or TRBD2 (6 bases each). Sample: CD8+ T cells from PBMCs. This receptor was identified in a human donor in good health (CMV status not recorded). Some clones in this sample may be carry-over from other donors' samples. This CDR3 reads CSASRRGPPYEQYF. DNA of the CDR3: TGCAGTGCTAGTCGACGGGGGCCCCCCTACGAGCAGTACTTC.